Listed below are T cell receptor beta chains from one sample, sequenced in a study of blood T cell repertoires in COVID-19. Produced via immunoSEQ multiplex PCR; TCRdb's table is partial and in-frame only. Among 250,000 to 300,000 clones listed, over 65% were seen once. The sample consisted of peripheral blood. The receptor set was obtained from an elderly woman with acute or convalescent COVID-19. Both conserved end residues are part of each CDR3. The order of the fields is V gene, clone size, D gene, J gene, CDR3 DNA, CDR3 protein. The D gene is left open where the match is weak. Size tells how often a clone was seen (once, few, many) or the class of an expanded clone, and some rows leave it out.

V gene: TRBV7-9
clone size: -
D gene: TRBD1
J gene: TRBJ1-1
CDR3 DNA: TGTGCCAGCAGTCAAGGACAGGGCACTGAAGCTTTCTTT
CDR3 protein: CASSQGQGTEAFF

V gene: TRBV7-9
clone size: -
D gene: -
J gene: TRBJ1-3
CDR3 DNA: TGTGCCAGCAGCCTCGGCGGGGGGCAAGGAAACACCATATATTTT
CDR3 protein: CASSLGGGQGNTIYF

V gene: TRBV6-6
clone size: few
D gene: TRBD2
J gene: TRBJ2-1
CDR3 DNA: TGTGCCAGCAGTTCCTCCTCCGCGGGAGCCCACAATGAGCAGTTCTTC
CDR3 protein: CASSSSSAGAHNEQFF

V gene: TRBV19
clone size: -
D gene: TRBD1
J gene: TRBJ2-7
CDR3 DNA: TGTGCCAGTAGTATCGGGACAGGGTTGTCCGAGCAGTACTTC
CDR3 protein: CASSIGTGLSEQYF

V gene: TRBV4-1
clone size: -
D gene: TRBD2
J gene: TRBJ2-1
CDR3 DNA: TGCGCCAGCAGCCAAGTCTTAGCGGGAGTCGGCAATGAGCAGTTCTTC
CDR3 protein: CASSQVLAGVGNEQFF

V gene: TRBV11-2
clone size: -
D gene: TRBD1
J gene: TRBJ1-6
CDR3 DNA: TGTGCCAGCAGCTTAGACCCGACAGGGTCTGGATCACCCCTCCACTTT
CDR3 protein: CASSLDPTGSGSPLHF

V gene: TRBV12-3/TRBV12-4
clone size: -
D gene: -
J gene: TRBJ2-3
CDR3 DNA: TGCGCAACTGCAACGACAGATACGCAGTATTTT
CDR3 protein: CATATTDTQYF

V gene: TRBV10-1
clone size: -
D gene: -
J gene: TRBJ2-5
CDR3 DNA: TGCGCCAGCAGTGACAGGGGCCAAGAGACCCAGTACTTC
CDR3 protein: CASSDRGQETQYF

V gene: TRBV18
clone size: few
D gene: -
J gene: TRBJ1-2
CDR3 DNA: TGTGCCAGCTCAACGCAGGAGGGTAACTATGGCTACACCTTC
CDR3 protein: CASSTQEGNYGYTF

V gene: TRBV5-1
clone size: -
D gene: TRBD1
J gene: TRBJ1-2
CDR3 DNA: TGCGCCAGCAGCGCTACGGACAGGGGGGGATATGGCTACACCTTC
CDR3 protein: CASSATDRGGYGYTF

V gene: TRBV19
clone size: -
D gene: TRBD2
J gene: TRBJ2-7
CDR3 DNA: TGTGCCAGTAGTCGTGCGGGAGTGACCTACGAGCAGTACTTC
CDR3 protein: CASSRAGVTYEQYF

V gene: TRBV5-6
clone size: once
D gene: -
J gene: TRBJ1-3
CDR3 DNA: TGTGCCAGCAGCCTTCAGGTCCGAAACACCATATATTTT
CDR3 protein: CASSLQVRNTIYF

V gene: TRBV25-1
clone size: -
D gene: -
J gene: TRBJ2-5
CDR3 DNA: TGTGCCAGCAGCGAAAATCCGGGACTGCCGGGGGAGACCCAGTACTTC
CDR3 protein: CASSENPGLPGETQYF

V gene: TRBV2
clone size: -
D gene: -
J gene: TRBJ1-6
CDR3 DNA: TGTGCCAGCAGTGGCGGGGGTTATAATTCACCCCTCCACTTT
CDR3 protein: CASSGGGYNSPLHF

V gene: TRBV2
clone size: many
D gene: -
J gene: TRBJ1-3
CDR3 DNA: TGTGCCAGCAGGATGGACAGTGAAACTGGAAACACCATATATTTT
CDR3 protein: CASRMDSETGNTIYF

V gene: TRBV6-5
clone size: -
D gene: -
J gene: TRBJ1-6
CDR3 DNA: TGTGCCAGCAGTTATCTGCCGGGACAAGGGAATTCACCCCTCCACTTT
CDR3 protein: CASSYLPGQGNSPLHF

V gene: TRBV5-1
clone size: few
D gene: -
J gene: TRBJ2-3
CDR3 DNA: TGCGCCAGCAACGATCCCGGGACTCGGGGCACAGATACGCAGTATTTT
CDR3 protein: CASNDPGTRGTDTQYF

V gene: TRBV29-1
clone size: -
D gene: -
J gene: TRBJ1-2
CDR3 DNA: TGCAGCGTTGAAGATAACAGCTATGGCTACACCTTC
CDR3 protein: CSVEDNSYGYTF

V gene: TRBV9
clone size: -
D gene: -
J gene: TRBJ1-2
CDR3 DNA: TGTGCCAGCAGCTCCGAACAGGGTGGGGGCTACACCTTC
CDR3 protein: CASSSEQGGGYTF

V gene: TRBV7-9
clone size: -
D gene: -
J gene: TRBJ1-2
CDR3 DNA: TGTGCCAGCAGCTTGGACAGCTATGGCTACACCTTC
CDR3 protein: CASSLDSYGYTF

V gene: TRBV4-2
clone size: -
D gene: TRBD1
J gene: TRBJ1-5
CDR3 DNA: TGTGCCAGCAGCCAAGGGACAGGTAGGGATCAGCCCCAGCATTTT
CDR3 protein: CASSQGTGRDQPQHF

V gene: TRBV29-1
clone size: -
D gene: -
J gene: TRBJ2-1
CDR3 DNA: TGCAGCGTTGGGTCTGGAGATGAGCAGTTCTTC
CDR3 protein: CSVGSGDEQFF

V gene: TRBV19
clone size: -
D gene: -
J gene: TRBJ2-3
CDR3 DNA: TGTGCCAGCTCGTTTGGGCTTAGCACAGATACGCAGTATTTT
CDR3 protein: CASSFGLSTDTQYF

V gene: TRBV27
clone size: few
D gene: -
J gene: TRBJ1-2
CDR3 DNA: TGTGCCAGCAGACCGGAGGGGAGGGGATGGTATGGCTACACCTTC
CDR3 protein: CASRPEGRGWYGYTF

V gene: TRBV5-4
clone size: -
D gene: TRBD2
J gene: TRBJ2-4
CDR3 DNA: TGTGCCAGCAGCCGAGGACTAGCGGGAGGGCCTTCCAAAAACATTCAGTACTTC
CDR3 protein: CASSRGLAGGPSKNIQYF

V gene: TRBV27
clone size: -
D gene: -
J gene: TRBJ1-1
CDR3 DNA: TGTGCCAGCAGTCCCTCCAAATCCGACAGGTTGGCCACTGAAGCTTTCTTT
CDR3 protein: CASSPSKSDRLATEAFF

V gene: TRBV27
clone size: -
D gene: -
J gene: TRBJ1-5
CDR3 DNA: TGTGCCAGCAGTTTAATTTCCGGGGGCAATCAGCCCCAGCATTTT
CDR3 protein: CASSLISGGNQPQHF

V gene: TRBV4-1
clone size: -
D gene: -
J gene: TRBJ2-1
CDR3 DNA: TGCGCCAGCAGCCAAGATCCCGGGTTGCGTAGGGAGCAGTTCTTC
CDR3 protein: CASSQDPGLRREQFF